This T cell receptor beta chain was obtained from a study of T-cell reconstitution after alpha-beta-depleted transplantation in children. General study results and limits: The origin of high day-60 TCRbeta diversity in some patients lay in surviving recipient T cells and thymic progenitors. Several hundred graft clones that had expanded were reportedly the source of alpha-beta T cells about two months after transplant. Diversity and T-cell counts at one year after transplant derived mostly from new T cells.

Preparation of the TCRbeta library involved a method that used unique molecular identifiers. TCRdb passed the PCR reads through MiXCR, listing each CDR3 protein once. The sample includes roughly 300,000 distinct CDR3 sequences, around a tenth of them seen just once. This clonotype was picked up many times. Its antigen is as yet unknown. The CDR3 sequence is 20 residues long. The source was peripheral blood, collected 180 days after TCRalphabeta/CD19-depleted stem cell transplant. This sequence originates from a male patient aged 2-15 years who had a stem cell transplant for chronic granulomatous disease, so the T cells may come from the graft donor. The gene calls are TRBV21-1 and TRBJ2-2; TRBD2 is the table's D call, not checked against the DNA. TRBV21-1 is a pseudogene segment. The CDR3 DNA reads as TGTGCCAGCAGCAAAGGGGGGGCCTTAGCGGGAGCCCCGGGCACCGGGGAGCTGTTTTTT. Protein sequence: CASSKGGALAGAPGTGELFF.